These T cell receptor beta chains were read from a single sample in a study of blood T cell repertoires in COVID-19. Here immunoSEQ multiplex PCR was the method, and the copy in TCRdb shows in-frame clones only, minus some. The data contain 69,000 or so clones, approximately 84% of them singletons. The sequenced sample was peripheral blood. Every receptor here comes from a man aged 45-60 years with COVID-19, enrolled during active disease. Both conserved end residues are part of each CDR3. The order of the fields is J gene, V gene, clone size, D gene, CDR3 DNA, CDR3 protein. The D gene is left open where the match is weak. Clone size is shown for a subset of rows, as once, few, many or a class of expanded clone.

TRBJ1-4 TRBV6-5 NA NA TGTGCCAGCAGCAGCCGGGGGGGGCTAAATGAAAAACTGTTTTTT CASSSRGGLNEKLFF
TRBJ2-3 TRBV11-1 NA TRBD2 TGTGCCAGCAGCTTAAATCGGGAGGTGAGCACAGATACGCAGTATTTT CASSLNREVSTDTQYF
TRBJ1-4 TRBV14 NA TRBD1 TGTGCCAGCAGGCCCGGGACAGATGAAAAACTGTTTTTT CASRPGTDEKLFF
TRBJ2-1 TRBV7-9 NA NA TGTGCCAGCAGCTACCAGGGTGGGGAGCAGTTCTTC CASSYQGGEQFF
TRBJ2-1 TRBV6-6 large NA TGTGCCAGCAGCCGACTGGTGAGGCACAACAATGAGCAGTTCTTC CASSRLVRHNNEQFF
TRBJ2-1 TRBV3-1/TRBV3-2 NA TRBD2 TGTGCCAGCAGCCAACTAGCGGGGGGGCAGAATGAGCAGTTCTTC CASSQLAGGQNEQFF
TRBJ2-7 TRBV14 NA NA TGTGCCAGCAGCCTCCCCGCTCAGAACGAGCAGTACTTC CASSLPAQNEQYF
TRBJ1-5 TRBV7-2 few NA TGTGCCAGCAGCTTAGGACGGGATCGGCCCCAGCATTTT CASSLGRDRPQHF
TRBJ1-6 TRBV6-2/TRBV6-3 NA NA TGTGCCAGCAGCTTCGACAGGCCGGTTATCTCACCCCTCCACTTT CASSFDRPVISPLHF
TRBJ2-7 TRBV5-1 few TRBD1 TGCGCCAGCAGCTTGGTTGGGGACAGCACCTACGAGCAGTACTTC CASSLVGDSTYEQYF
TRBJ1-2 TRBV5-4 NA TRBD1 TGTGCCAGCAGCCCTGGGACAGGGGGAAATGGCTACACCTTC CASSPGTGGNGYTF
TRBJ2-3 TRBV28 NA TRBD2 TGTGCCAGCAGTTTATCGAGCGGGGGGGCGACCAGCACAGATACGCAGTATTTT CASSLSSGGATSTDTQYF
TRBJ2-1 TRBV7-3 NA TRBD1 TGTGCCAGCAGCCATAGACAGGGGGCCTTGAATGAGCAGTTCTTC CASSHRQGALNEQFF
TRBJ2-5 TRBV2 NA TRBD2 TGTGCCAGCCTCCGCAGGGGGCCGGGACTAGCGGGGAGGCAAGAGACCCAGTACTTC CASLRRGPGLAGRQETQYF
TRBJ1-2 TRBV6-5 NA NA TGTGCCAGCCTCGCGGGTATGGGTAGAGGCTACACCTTC CASLAGMGRGYTF
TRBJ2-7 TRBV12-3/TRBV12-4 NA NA TGTGCCAGCAGTTCCTCAGGGGTCTACGAGCAGTACTTC CASSSSGVYEQYF
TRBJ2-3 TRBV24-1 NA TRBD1 TGTGCCACCAGTGCAGTCGGACAGGGGAGCGATACGCAGTATTTT CATSAVGQGSDTQYF
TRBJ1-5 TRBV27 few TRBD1 TGTGCCAGCAGTACCTCGACAGGGGGCCAGCCCCAGCATTTT CASSTSTGGQPQHF
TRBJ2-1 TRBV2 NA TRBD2 TGTGCCAGTCTACTAGCGGCCTACAATGAGCAGTTCTTC CASLLAAYNEQFF
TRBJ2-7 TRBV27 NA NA TGTGCCACTGGGAAGGGGAACGCATACGAGCAGTACTTC CATGKGNAYEQYF
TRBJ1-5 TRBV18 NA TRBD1 TGTGCCAGCTCACCAATGGACAGGGGGATGAGTCAGCCCCAGCATTTT CASSPMDRGMSQPQHF
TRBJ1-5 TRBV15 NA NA TGTGCCACCAGCAGAGAGACGACATTCCAGGGGAATCAGCCCCAGCATTTT CATSRETTFQGNQPQHF
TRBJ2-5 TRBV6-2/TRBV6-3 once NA TGTGCCAGCAGTGGCCTCGGGACTCAAGAGACCCAGTACTTC CASSGLGTQETQYF
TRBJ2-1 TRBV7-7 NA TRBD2 TGTGCCAGCAGCTTAGACGGGGGGTTTTCCCCAAAAAATGAGCAGTTCTTC CASSLDGGFSPKNEQFF
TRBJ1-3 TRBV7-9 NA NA TGTGCCGGCTGGGTGGGCACTGGAAACACCATATATTTT CAGWVGTGNTIYF
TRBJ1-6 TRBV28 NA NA TGTGCCAGCAGTTTATGGGGCGACTCACCCCTCCACTTT CASSLWGDSPLHF
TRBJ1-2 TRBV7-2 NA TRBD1 TGTGCCAGCAGCTCCCCCGCCGGGACAGGGGGCCCGGATAACTATGGCTACACCTTC CASSSPAGTGGPDNYGYTF
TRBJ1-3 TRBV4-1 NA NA TGCGCCAGCAGCCAAGATTCGGCAGGGGCGTACTCTGGAAACACCATATATTTT CASSQDSAGAYSGNTIYF
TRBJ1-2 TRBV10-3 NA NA TGTGCCATCAACCCCGGACTCACGTGGGATGGCTACACCTTC CAINPGLTWDGYTF
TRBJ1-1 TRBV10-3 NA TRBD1 TGTGCCATCAGTGGAGGGACAGGGATGAACACTGAAGCTTTCTTT CAISGGTGMNTEAFF
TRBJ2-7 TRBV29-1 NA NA TGCAGCGTTGAGGATCCGGGGGACGTGACCTACGAGCAGTACTTC CSVEDPGDVTYEQYF
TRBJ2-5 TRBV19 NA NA TGTGCCAGTAGCGACCCCTACCCGGGTCTCGGGCAAGAGACCCAGTACTTC CASSDPYPGLGQETQYF
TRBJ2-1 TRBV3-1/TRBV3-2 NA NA TGTGCCAGCAGCCACGCCCGAGGGTACAATGAGCAGTTCTTC CASSHARGYNEQFF
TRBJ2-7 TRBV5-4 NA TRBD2 TGTGCCAGCAGCTTGGGGACTAGCGGGGATGGTTCCTACGAGCAGTACTTC CASSLGTSGDGSYEQYF
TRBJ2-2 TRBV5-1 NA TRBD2 TGCGCCAGCAGCCGGGGACTAGTTTCCGGGGAGCTGTTTTTT CASSRGLVSGELFF